Following are 20 T cell receptor beta chains from one sample sequenced in a study of Graves' ophthalmopathy and Graves' hyperthyroidism. Amplified TCR beta CDR3 regions were obtained using RNA transcripts as template. Scientists carried out first-round RT-PCR using HTBI primers and then a second-round multiplex PCR. TCRdb recomputed calls from the multiplex PCR reads with MiXCR, one row per CDR3 protein. The table shows some 380,000 distinct CDR3 sequences, with 15% occurring only once. Sample: peripheral blood. The receptors derive from a woman aged 18 to 35 with stable Graves' hyperthyroidism.

This sequence joins TRBV5-1 and TRBJ2-2; D may match TRBD1 or TRBD2 (5 bases each). V lost 4 bases and J lost 1, with 17 bases in between. Germline V CDR1 and CDR2: SGHRS, YFSETQ. The CDR3 is 17 residues long. The CDR3 spells CASSPYGQGLNTGELFF. The CDR3 DNA reads as TGCGCCAGCAGCCCCTACGGACAAGGACTGAACACCGGGGAGCTGTTTTTT.

This clonotype has a handful of counts. CDR3: CASSHTSGGPRETQYF. The CDR3 region has the DNA TGTGCCAGCAGTCATACTAGCGGGGGCCCCCGGGAGACCCAGTACTTC. The genes are TRBV12-3 or TRBV12-4 and TRBJ2-5; TRBD2 matches 11 bases. V shed 5 bases, J shed 5 bases, and the junction held 10 bases outside the gene matches. This CDR3 comprises 16 residues.

This clonotype showed up many times. The chain is built from TRBV6-2 or TRBV6-3 and TRBJ2-5; no clear D gene. The CDR3 covers 12 residues. V was clipped by 6 bases and J by 3 bases, with 8 bases between them. Germline V lookup: CDR1 MNHEY, CDR2 SVGEGT. CDR3 protein: CASREAEETQYF. The CDR3 DNA reads TGTGCCAGCAGGGAAGCAGAAGAGACCCAGTACTTC.

This clonotype was observed a few times. DNA for the CDR3: TGTGCCAGCAGCTTTGACCCCGCGGGGGAGCTGTTTTTT. Amino acids: CASSFDPAGELFF. This chain uses TRBV5-4 with TRBJ2-2; the D is unclear. Per germline, CDR1 SGHNT and CDR2 YYREEE (reference sequence). V lost 2 bases, J lost 8 bases, and 10 bases lay in between. The CDR3 has 13 amino acids.

This clonotype was found many times. This rearrangement joins TRBV6-5 to TRBJ1-5, with D uncertain. The CDR3 is made up of 13 amino acids. Germline V gives CDR1 MNHEY, CDR2 SVGAGI. V was shortened by 6 bases and J by 6 bases, with 12 bases between the two germline ends. This CDR3 reads CASSQVKAQPQHF. DNA of the CDR3: TGTGCCAGCAGCCAAGTGAAAGCTCAGCCCCAGCATTTT.

This clonotype showed up many times. This CDR3 is CASSPPREWGYTF. The CDR3 nucleotides read TGTGCCAGCAGCCCTCCCAGGGAGTGGGGCTACACCTTC. The chain joins TRBV6-1 to TRBJ1-2, with a weak D call TRBD1 (5 bases). V was shortened by 6 bases and J by 8 bases, with 16 bases between the two germline ends. The CDR3 totals 13 residues. Germline-derived CDR1 and CDR2 are MNHNS and SASEGT.

This clonotype came up many times. The CDR3 DNA follows: TGTGCCAGCAGTTACTCGGGAGGGGAAGCTTTCTTT. The encoded protein is CASSYSGGEAFF. V and J are TRBV6-5 and TRBJ1-1, with D uncertain. Germline CDR1 MNHEY, CDR2 SVGAGI. V lost 0 bases to trimming and J lost 8 bases, with 7 bases between them. This CDR3 is 12 amino acids long.

Comments on this clonotype: A much larger clone sits a single nucleotide away, making a read error possible. The chain employs TRBV7-2 and TRBJ2-7, with unresolved D. Trimming removed 4 bases at V and 0 bases at J, with 7 bases between. This CDR3 contains 13 residues. Germline V gene sequence: CDR1 SGHTA, CDR2 FQGNSA. In nucleotides, the CDR3 is TGTGCCAGCAGCTCCACCAACTCCTACGAGCAGTACTTC. This sequence encodes CASSSTNSYEQYF.

Ten or more counts support this clonotype. V is TRBV12-5 and J is TRBJ1-1; D remains unclear. The CDR3 length is 13 residues. In germline, CDR1 is LGHNT, CDR2 FRNRAP. Trimming cost V 2 bases and J 4 bases, with 8 bases left between them. CDR3 sequence: CASGLWWGTEAFF. The DNA for the CDR3 is TGTGCTAGTGGTTTGTGGTGGGGCACTGAAGCTTTCTTT.

Of note for this clonotype: This may arise from a read error, as a much more abundant clone is one base away. V gene TRBV4-1 combines with J gene TRBJ2-7; D call uncertain. This CDR3 contains 14 residues. Trimming took 3 bases from V and 6 from J, leaving 15 bases between them. CDR1 is MGHRA, CDR2 YSYEKL, per germline. The CDR3 sequence: CASSHEGGFGEQYF. The CDR3 nucleotides are TGCGCCAGCAGCCACGAAGGCGGTTTCGGCGAGCAGTACTTC.

A word on this clonotype: A clone one base away is much larger, so this may be a read error. The chain recombines TRBV28 with TRBJ1-3, with a weak D call TRBD1 (6 bases). The germline V gene encodes CDR1 MDHEN and CDR2 SYDVKM. This CDR3 comprises 14 residues. The CDR3 coding sequence is TGTGCTTCCCGGGCAGGGGCCTCTGGAAGCACCATATATTTT. Translating gives CASRAGASGSTIYF.

The sample holds many counts of this clonotype. Being one base from a much bigger clone, this may be a read error. This chain uses TRBV12-3 or TRBV12-4 with TRBJ2-2; 8 bases fit TRBD1. The V segment lost 4 bases and the J segment 0 bases; nucleotides outside the gene matches: 7. The CDR3 extends over 17 amino acids. In DNA form, the CDR3 reads TGTGCCAGCAGTTCCCCCTTACAGGGGGCGAACACCGGGGAGCTGTTTTTT. It is translated as CASSSPLQGANTGELFF.

This clonotype appeared many times. The V call is TRBV28, the J call TRBJ2-7; D uncertain. The CDR3 totals 14 residues. Germline V CDR1 and CDR2: MDHEN, SYDVKM. Trimming left V 3 bases short and J 3 bases short, with 12 bases between. The CDR3 loop is CASSFGRRHYEQYF. In DNA, the CDR3 is TGTGCCAGCAGTTTTGGTCGCAGGCACTACGAGCAGTACTTC. Variable domain in full (rest from reference TRBV28 and TRBJ2-7): DVKVTQSSRYLVKRTGEKVFLECVQDMDHENMFWYRQDPGLGLRLIYFSYDVKMKEKGDIPEGYSVSREKKERFSLILESASTNQTSMYLCASSFGRRHYEQYFGPGTRLTVT.

This clonotype was picked up many times. The chain employs TRBV11-2 and TRBJ1-5; possibly TRBD1 for D (5 bases). Per germline, CDR1 SGHAT and CDR2 FQNNGV. The V end lost 2 bases, the J end lost 7 bases, and 18 bases lay between the germline ends. There are 16 residues in the CDR3. In DNA form, the CDR3 reads TGTGCCAGCAGCTTATTTCGGACACCGGTCGGGCAGCCCCAGCATTTT. This codes for CASSLFRTPVGQPQHF.

This clonotype was seen repeatedly, ten times or more. J is TRBJ1-4 and V is TRBV6-2 or TRBV6-3; a possible D gene is TRBD1 (5 bases). Germline V gene data show CDR1 as MNHEY and CDR2 as SVGEGT. The CDR3 has 15 amino acids. Trimming left V 5 bases short and J 0 bases short, with 10 bases between. The CDR3 DNA reads TGTGCCAGCAGTGCGGACAAGCCAACTAATGAAAAACTGTTTTTT. Protein: CASSADKPTNEKLFF.

This clonotype has at least ten counts. The chain employs TRBV6-2 or TRBV6-3 and TRBJ2-2, with D hard to call. The germline V and J ends were trimmed by 1 base and 3 bases, with 3 bases remaining between them. The CDR3 covers 13 residues. Germline V lookup: CDR1 MNHEY, CDR2 SVGEGT. Written as DNA, the CDR3 is TGTGCCAGCAGTTACTTGGACACCGGGGAGCTGTTTTTT. It encodes CASSYLDTGELFF.

This clonotype was detected many times. The rearrangement uses TRBV19 and TRBJ1-2, with 7 bases matching TRBD1. CDR3 size: 14 residues. Losses at the gene ends were 4 bases for V and 4 bases for J; bases not matched to a gene: 6. Per germline, CDR1 LNHDA and CDR2 SQIVND (reference sequence). The CDR3 coding sequence is TGTGCCAGTAGTACCCCGGGACAGTTCTATGGCTACACCTTC. Residues: CASSTPGQFYGYTF.

There are many counts of this clonotype. This chain links TRBV2 with TRBJ1-1, with no clear D. The germline CDR1 and CDR2 sequences are SNHLY and FYNNEI. Between the trimmed V and J ends, which lost 10 bases and 0 bases, there was a span of 12 bases. The CDR3 consists of 13 residues. As DNA, the CDR3 is TGTGCCAACATACAGAAGATGAACACTGAAGCTTTCTTT. The encoded protein is CANIQKMNTEAFF.

Many counts were recorded for this clonotype. The gene calls are TRBV7-2 and TRBJ1-5; D is possibly TRBD1 (6 bases). This CDR3 comprises 13 residues. CDR1 SGHTA and CDR2 FQGNSA come from the germline V gene. V lost 5 bases to trimming and J lost 4 bases, with 9 bases between them. The CDR3 bases are TGTGCCAGCAGCCGGACAGATAATCAGCCCCAGCATTTT. Its protein product is CASSRTDNQPQHF.

CDR3 DNA sequence: TGTGCCAGCAGTTACTCGTTCGGAGGCGAGCAGTACTTC. It codes for CASSYSFGGEQYF. The chain uses TRBV6-5 and TRBJ2-7; D is possibly TRBD2 (5 bases). CDR3 size: 13 residues. Germline V lookup: CDR1 MNHEY, CDR2 SVGAGI. Trimming removed 0 bases at V and 6 bases at J, with 9 bases between.